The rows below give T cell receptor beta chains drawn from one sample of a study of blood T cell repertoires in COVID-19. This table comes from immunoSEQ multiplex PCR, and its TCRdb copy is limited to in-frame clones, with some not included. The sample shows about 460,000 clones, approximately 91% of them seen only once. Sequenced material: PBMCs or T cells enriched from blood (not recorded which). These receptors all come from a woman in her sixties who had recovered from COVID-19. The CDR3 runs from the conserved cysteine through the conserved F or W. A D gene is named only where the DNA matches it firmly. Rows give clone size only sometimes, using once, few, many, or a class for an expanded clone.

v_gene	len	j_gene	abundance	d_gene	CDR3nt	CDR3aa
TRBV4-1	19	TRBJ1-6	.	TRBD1	TGCGCCAGCAGCCAACCTGTCCCGGGACAGGGTCAGGGTAATTCACCCCTCCACTTT	CASSQPVPGQGQGNSPLHF
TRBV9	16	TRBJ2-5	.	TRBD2	TGTGCCAGCAGCGGAGAGGCTAGCGGGGGGGTGGAGACCCAGTACTTC	CASSGEASGGVETQYF
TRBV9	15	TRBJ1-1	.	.	TGTGCCAGCAGCGCTTGGACGGACATGAACACTGAAGCTTTCTTT	CASSAWTDMNTEAFF
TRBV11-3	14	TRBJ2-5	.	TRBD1	TGTGCCAGCAGCTCTACAGGGGGCCCAGAGACCCAGTACTTC	CASSSTGGPETQYF
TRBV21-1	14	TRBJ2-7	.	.	TGTGCCAGCAGCAAAGGGGCAGCCACCTACGAGCAGTACTTC	CASSKGAATYEQYF
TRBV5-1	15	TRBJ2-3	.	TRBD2	TGCGCCAGCAGCTACAGCGGGGGGGCCTCAGATACGCAGTATTTT	CASSYSGGASDTQYF
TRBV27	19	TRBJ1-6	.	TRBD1	TGTGCCAGCAGTCTCGAGGGGACAGGGGGTAGCTCCTATAATTCACCCCTCCACTTT	CASSLEGTGGSSYNSPLHF
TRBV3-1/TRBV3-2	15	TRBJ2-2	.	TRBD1	TGTGCCAGCACAGTGAGGGGGCAATCCACCGGGGAGCTGTTTTTT	CASTVRGQSTGELFF
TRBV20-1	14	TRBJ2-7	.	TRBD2	TGCAGTGCTAGTCCTCTCGGGACTAGCTACGAGCAGTACTTC	CSASPLGTSYEQYF
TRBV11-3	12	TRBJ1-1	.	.	TGTGCCAGCAGCTTAGAGTCTACTGAAGCTTTCTTT	CASSLESTEAFF
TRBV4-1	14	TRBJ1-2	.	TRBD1	TGCGCCAGCAGCCAAGATACAGGGGGGGGAGGCTACACCTTC	CASSQDTGGGGYTF
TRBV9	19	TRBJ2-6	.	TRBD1	TGTGCCAGCAGCAAAACCCCGGGACAGGGGGCGCGAGGGGCCAACGTCCTGACTTTC	CASSKTPGQGARGANVLTF
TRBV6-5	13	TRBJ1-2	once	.	TGTGCCAGCAGTCCCGGGTGGTTTGATGGCTACACCTTC	CASSPGWFDGYTF
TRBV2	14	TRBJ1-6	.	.	TGTGCCAGCAGTGGGAACAGGGATAGTTCACCCCTCCACTTT	CASSGNRDSSPLHF
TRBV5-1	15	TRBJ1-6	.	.	TGCGCCAGCAGCTTAGCGGGCTATCAATATTCACCCCTCCACTTT	CASSLAGYQYSPLHF
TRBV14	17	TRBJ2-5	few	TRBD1	TGTGCCAGCAGCCAAGGGCGGAAGACAGGGGCGACGGAGACCCAGTACTTC	CASSQGRKTGATETQYF
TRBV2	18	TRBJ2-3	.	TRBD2	TGTGCCAGCAGGCGGACTAGCGGGGGGGCCGAGATAGACCATACGCAGTATTTT	CASRRTSGGAEIDHTQYF
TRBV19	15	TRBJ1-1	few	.	TGTGCCAGTAGTATAGCAGGCAGGGTGAACACTGAAGCTTTCTTT	CASSIAGRVNTEAFF
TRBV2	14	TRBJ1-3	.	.	TGTGCCAGCAGCTCAGGACAGCCTGGAAACACCATATATTTT	CASSSGQPGNTIYF
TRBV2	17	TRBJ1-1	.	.	TGTGCCTCCCGGGCGGGGCATCTCGAGTGGGTGAACACTGAAGCTTTCTTT	CASRAGHLEWVNTEAFF
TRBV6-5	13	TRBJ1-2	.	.	TGTGCCAGCAGTTACCCGGGGTCATATGGCTACACCTTC	CASSYPGSYGYTF
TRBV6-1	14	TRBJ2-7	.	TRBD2	TGTGCCAGCAGTGAAGTGGGGGGGACCTACGAGCAGTACTTC	CASSEVGGTYEQYF
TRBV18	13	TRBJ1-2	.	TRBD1	TGTGCCAGCTCACCCACTACAGGGGGATACACTAACTTC	CASSPTTGGYTNF
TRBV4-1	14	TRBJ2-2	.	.	TGCGCCAGCAGCCTCGTGGGTCGGGCCGGGGAGCTGTTTTTT	CASSLVGRAGELFF
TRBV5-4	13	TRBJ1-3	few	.	TGTGCCAGCAGCTTGGCCGGGGGAAACACCATATATTTT	CASSLAGGNTIYF
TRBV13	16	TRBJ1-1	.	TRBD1	TGTGCCAGCAGCTTCGCGCAGGGGGGAGGGAACACTGAAGCTTTCTTT	CASSFAQGGGNTEAFF
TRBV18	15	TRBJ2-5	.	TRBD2	TGTGCCAGCTCACCACTAGCGGGGGGGCAAGAGACCCAGTACTTC	CASSPLAGGQETQYF
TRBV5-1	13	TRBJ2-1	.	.	TGCGCCAGCAGCTCCGGGGACTACAATGAGCAGTTCTTC	CASSSGDYNEQFF
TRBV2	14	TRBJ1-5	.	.	TGTGCCAGCAGTGACTCCCTCTTGGAGGTGCCCCAGCATTTT	CASSDSLLEVPQHF
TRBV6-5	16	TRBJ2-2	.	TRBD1	TGTGCCAGCAGTTCAACAGGGGGTCGAAACACCGGGGAGCTGTTTTTT	CASSSTGGRNTGELFF
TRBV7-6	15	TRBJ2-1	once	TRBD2	TGTGCCAGCACCCCAAGCGGGGGGACTTACAATGAGCAGTTCTTC	CASTPSGGTYNEQFF
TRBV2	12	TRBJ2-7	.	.	TGTGCCAGCAATCGGGCGGGGTACGAGCAGTACTTC	CASNRAGYEQYF
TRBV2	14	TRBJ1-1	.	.	TGTGCCAGCAGTGACGAGGGAGGGAACACTGAAGCTTTCTTT	CASSDEGGNTEAFF
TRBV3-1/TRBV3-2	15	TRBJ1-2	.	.	TGTGCCAGCAGCCCATTGGTGGGGAGTAGCTATGGCTACACCTTC	CASSPLVGSSYGYTF
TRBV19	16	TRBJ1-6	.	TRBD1	TGTGCCAGTAGTATGGGCAACAGGGGCTTCAATTCACCCCTCCACTTT	CASSMGNRGFNSPLHF
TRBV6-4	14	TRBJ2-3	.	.	TGTGCCAGCAGTGAGGTTCGAGAAGCAGATACGCAGTATTTT	CASSEVREADTQYF
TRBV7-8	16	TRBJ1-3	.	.	TGTGCCAGCAGCTTAACAGGCCAGGGCTCTGGAAACACCATATATTTT	CASSLTGQGSGNTIYF
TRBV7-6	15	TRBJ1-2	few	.	TGTGCCAGCAGCTTAGCGGTCGGAGCTAACTATGGCTACACCTTC	CASSLAVGANYGYTF
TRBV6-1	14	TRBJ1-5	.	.	TGTGCCAGCAGCGCCCCGGGTAGCAATCAGCCCCAGCATTTT	CASSAPGSNQPQHF
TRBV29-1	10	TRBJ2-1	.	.	TGCAGCGTTGAGGACTATCAGCAGTTCTTC	CSVEDYQQFF
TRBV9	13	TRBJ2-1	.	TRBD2	TGTGCCAGCAGCTCGGGACTAGGCGATGAGCAGTTCTTC	CASSSGLGDEQFF
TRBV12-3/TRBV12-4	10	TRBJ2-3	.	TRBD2	TGTGCCAGCGGTTGGGACTACCGGTATTTT	CASGWDYRYF
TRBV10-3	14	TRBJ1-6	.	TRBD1	TGTGCCATCAGTGAGTCCACAGGGGGATCACCCCTCCACTTT	CAISESTGGSPLHF
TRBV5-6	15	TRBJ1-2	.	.	TGTGCCAGCAGCTTGGCCGGAGAGGTGCGAGATGGCTACACCTTC	CASSLAGEVRDGYTF
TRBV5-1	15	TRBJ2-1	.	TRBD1	TGCGCCAGCAGCGGGACAGGGGGCCACTACAATGAGCAGTTCTTC	CASSGTGGHYNEQFF
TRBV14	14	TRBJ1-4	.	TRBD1	TGTGCCAGCAGCCGGGACAGGGTGGGTGAAAAACTGTTTTTT	CASSRDRVGEKLFF
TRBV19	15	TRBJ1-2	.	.	TGTGCCAGTAGTATTGGGGCAGGGGACCCCTATGGCTACACCTTC	CASSIGAGDPYGYTF
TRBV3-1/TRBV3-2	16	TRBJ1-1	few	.	TGTGCCAGCAGTCTCAGAGGCGGGTCTATGAACACTGAAGCTTTCTTT	CASSLRGGSMNTEAFF
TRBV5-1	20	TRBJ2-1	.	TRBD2	TGCGCCAGCAGCAGCATAAATGGGACTAGCGGGTACTACACCTACAATGAGCAGTTCTTC	CASSSINGTSGYYTYNEQFF
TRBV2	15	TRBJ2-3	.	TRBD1	TGTGCCAGCAGTGAGTCCAGGGGGCGATCAGATACGCAGTATTTT	CASSESRGRSDTQYF
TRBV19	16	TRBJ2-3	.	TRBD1	TGTGCCAGTAGTATAATTGGACAGGGGGGGGTCGATACGCAGTATTTT	CASSIIGQGGVDTQYF
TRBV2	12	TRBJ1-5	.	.	TGTGCCAGCAGCCCCGGGAGTCAGCCCCAGCATTTT	CASSPGSQPQHF
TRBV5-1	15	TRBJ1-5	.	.	TGCGCCAGCAGGCGGACAGTAAATAGCAATCAGCCCCAGCATTTT	CASRRTVNSNQPQHF
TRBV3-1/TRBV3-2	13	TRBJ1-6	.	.	TGTGCCAGCAGCCCACTCGCTTCAGGGATCCTCCACTTT	CASSPLASGILHF
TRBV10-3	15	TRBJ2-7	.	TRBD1	TGTGCCATCAGTGAGTCGAGGGGACAGGCCTACGAGCAGTACTTC	CAISESRGQAYEQYF
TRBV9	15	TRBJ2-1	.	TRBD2	TGTGCCAGCAGTTCGGCGGGGGGCTCCTACAATGAGCAGTTCTTC	CASSSAGGSYNEQFF